Listed here is a single TCR beta chain. Its antigen is currently unknown. The record originates from a study of cytomegalovirus exposure and HLA in healthy donors. Here immunoSEQ multiplex PCR was the method, and the copy in TCRdb shows in-frame clones only, minus some. In the table there are some 130,000 clones, about nine tenths of which are singletons. Study-level points and caveats: The study labeled 170 or so TCR beta chains cytomegalovirus-associated.

Sequencing was performed on PBMCs. The sequence was collected from a man between 25 and 39 years old in good health and CMV-seronegative.

CDR3 nucleotide sequence: TGTGCCAGCAGCTCCGACAGCGTGACTGAAAAACTGTTTTTT. Translation gives CASSSDSVTEKLFF. This sequence joins TRBV7-9 and TRBJ1-4; TRBD1 might be the D (5 bases). Germline lookup yields CDR1 SEHNR and CDR2 FQNEAQ (reference sequence). There are 14 residues in the CDR3. Trimming removed 4 bases from V and 7 bases from J, with 13 bases in between.